Sequencing of this T cell receptor (beta chain) was carried out in a study of cytomegalovirus exposure and HLA in healthy donors. Study results and limitations: The productive fraction for most TCR beta V segments was about 87% or about 30% in an earlier analysis. Sequencing depth roughly uniform across donors was assumed in presence/absence analyses.

Primers: 60 Vbeta forward and 13 Jbeta reverse. Assay: immunoSEQ multiplex PCR; the TCRdb copy retains only in-frame clones and omits some. The sample records 200,000 to 250,000 clones, approximately 78% being singletons. As for the donors, each was a healthy bone marrow donor. Turning to this clone: The antigen remains undetermined.

CDR1 is MNHEY, CDR2 SMNVEV, per germline (reference sequence). Trimming stripped 2 bases from V and 8 bases from J, with 12 bases between. The CDR3 is made up of 14 amino acids. The TCR originated in a man aged 25-40 years in good health and CMV-seronegative. Input material: PBMCs. The chain has TRBV27 and TRBJ1-4; D might be TRBD1 (5 bases). CDR3 region: CASSLQGFGEKLFF. The CDR3 bases are TGTGCCAGCAGTTTACAGGGATTTGGGGAAAAACTGTTTTTT.